Described below is a single T cell receptor (beta chain) sequence and its context. Its antigen is still unknown. This entry belongs to a study of OX40 agonist ivuxolimab in advanced cancers. Overall study context: Partial responses were achieved by three patients: one hepatocellular carcinoma, two cutaneous melanoma.

People who had autoimmune disease history or systemic immunosuppression were excluded. General observations from the study: CD8+ T cells showed, on average, more clonal expansion than CD4+ cells.

Sequencing was performed with immunoSEQ multiplex PCR; in TCRdb, only in-frame clones are kept and a portion is missing. The sample yields around 64,000 clones, approximately 78% seen once. The sequences come from CD4+ or CD8+ T cells sorted from blood, collected in a trial of the OX40 agonist ivuxolimab. This TCR came from an adult with an advanced solid tumor such as melanoma, head and neck, liver or kidney cancer.

For the CDR3, the DNA is TGTGCCAGCAGCCTAAACAGGGTGATTAAGACCCAGTACTTC. It translates to CASSLNRVIKTQYF. The J gene is TRBJ2-5, the V gene TRBV7-2; weak D call: TRBD1 (6 bases). V dropped 5 bases and J dropped 6 bases, with 16 bases sitting between them. From germline, CDR1 is SGHTA and CDR2 FQGNSA. This CDR3 is 14 amino acids long.